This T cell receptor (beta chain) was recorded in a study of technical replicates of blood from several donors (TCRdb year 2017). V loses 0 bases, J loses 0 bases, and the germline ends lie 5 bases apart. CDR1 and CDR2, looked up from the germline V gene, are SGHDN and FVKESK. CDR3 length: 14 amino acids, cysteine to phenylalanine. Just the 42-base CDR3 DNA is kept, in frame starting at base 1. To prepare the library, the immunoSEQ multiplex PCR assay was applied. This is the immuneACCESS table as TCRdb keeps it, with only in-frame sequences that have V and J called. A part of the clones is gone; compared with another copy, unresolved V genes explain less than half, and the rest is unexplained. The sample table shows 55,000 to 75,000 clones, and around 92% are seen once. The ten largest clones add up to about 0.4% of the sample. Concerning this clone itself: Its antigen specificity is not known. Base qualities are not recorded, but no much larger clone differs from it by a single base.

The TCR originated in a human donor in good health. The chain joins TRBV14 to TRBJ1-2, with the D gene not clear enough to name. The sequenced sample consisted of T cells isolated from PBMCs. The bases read TGTGCCAGCAGCCAAGACGGTTCTAACTATGGCTACACCTTC. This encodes CASSQDGSNYGYTF. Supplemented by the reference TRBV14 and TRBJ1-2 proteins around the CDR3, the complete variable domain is EAGVTQFPSHSVIEKGQTVTLRCDPISGHDNLYWYRRVMGKEIKFLLHFVKESKQDESGMPNNRFLAERTGGTYSTLKVQPAELEDSGVYFCASSQDGSNYGYTFGSGTRLTVV.